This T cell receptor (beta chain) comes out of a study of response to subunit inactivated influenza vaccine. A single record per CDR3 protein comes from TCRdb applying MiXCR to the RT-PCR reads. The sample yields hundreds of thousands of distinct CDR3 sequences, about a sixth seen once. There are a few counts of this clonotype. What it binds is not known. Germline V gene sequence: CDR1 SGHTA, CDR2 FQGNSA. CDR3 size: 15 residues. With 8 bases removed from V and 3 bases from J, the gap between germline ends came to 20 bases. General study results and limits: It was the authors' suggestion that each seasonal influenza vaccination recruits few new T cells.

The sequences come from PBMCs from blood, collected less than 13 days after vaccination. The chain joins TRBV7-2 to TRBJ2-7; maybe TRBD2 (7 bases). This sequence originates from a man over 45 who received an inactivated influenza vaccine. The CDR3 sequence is CASRLAGGGHYEQYF. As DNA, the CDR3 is TGTGCCAGCCGCCTGGCTGGGGGGGGGCACTACGAGCAGTACTTC.